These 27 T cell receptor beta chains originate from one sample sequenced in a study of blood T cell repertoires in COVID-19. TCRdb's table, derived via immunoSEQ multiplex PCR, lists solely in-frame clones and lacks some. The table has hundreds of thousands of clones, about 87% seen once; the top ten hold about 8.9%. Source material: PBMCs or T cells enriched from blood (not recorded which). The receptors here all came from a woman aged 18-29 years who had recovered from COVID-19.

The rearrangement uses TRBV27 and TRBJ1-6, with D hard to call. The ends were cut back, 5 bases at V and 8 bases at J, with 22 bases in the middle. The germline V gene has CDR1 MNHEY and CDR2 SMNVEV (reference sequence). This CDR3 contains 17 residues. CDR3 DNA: TGTGCCAGCAGTCGATGGAACCGGGAAGGGTTCGATTCACCCCTCCACTTT. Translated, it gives CASSRWNREGFDSPLHF.

The CDR3 sequence is CATVSLPRDEQYF. For the CDR3, the DNA is TGTGCCACCGTGAGTTTACCCAGGGACGAGCAGTACTTC. The J gene is TRBJ2-7, the V gene TRBV2; D might be TRBD1 (5 bases). This CDR3 contains 13 residues. V lost 10 bases to trimming and J lost 5 bases, with 18 bases between them. Germline CDR1 reads SNHLY; CDR2 reads FYNNEI.

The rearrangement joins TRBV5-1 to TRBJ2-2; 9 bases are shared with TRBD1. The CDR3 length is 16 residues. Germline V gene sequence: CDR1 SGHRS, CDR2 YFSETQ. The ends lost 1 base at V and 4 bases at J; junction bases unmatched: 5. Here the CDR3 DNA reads TGCGCCAGCAGCTTGAAACAGGGGGCGGGCACCGGGGAGCTGTTTTTT. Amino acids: CASSLKQGAGTGELFF.

CDR3 region: CASSYSPGENTGELFF. In DNA, the CDR3 is TGTGCCAGCAGTTACTCGCCGGGGGAGAACACCGGGGAGCTGTTTTTT. This chain connects TRBV6-5 to TRBJ2-2; possibly TRBD2 for D (6 bases). The CDR3 length is 16 residues. V lost 0 bases and J lost 1, with 9 bases in between. Germline lookup yields CDR1 MNHEY and CDR2 SVGAGI.

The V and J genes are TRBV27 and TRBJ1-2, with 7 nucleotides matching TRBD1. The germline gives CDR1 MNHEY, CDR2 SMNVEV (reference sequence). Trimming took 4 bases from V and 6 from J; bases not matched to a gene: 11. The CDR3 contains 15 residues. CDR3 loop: CASSSYEKDRHGYTF. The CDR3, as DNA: TGTGCCAGCAGTTCCTATGAGAAGGACAGGCATGGCTACACCTTC.

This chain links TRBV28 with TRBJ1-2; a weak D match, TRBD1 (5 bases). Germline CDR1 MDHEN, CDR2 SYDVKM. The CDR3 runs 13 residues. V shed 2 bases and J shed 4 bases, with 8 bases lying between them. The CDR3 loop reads CASSLQGPYGYTF. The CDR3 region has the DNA TGTGCCAGCAGTTTACAGGGCCCCTATGGCTACACCTTC.

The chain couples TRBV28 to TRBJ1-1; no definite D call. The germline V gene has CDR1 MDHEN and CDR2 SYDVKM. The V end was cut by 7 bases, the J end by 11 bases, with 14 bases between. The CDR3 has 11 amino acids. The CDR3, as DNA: TGTGCCAGCACCTCCGAGGTAGACGCTTTCTTT. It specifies CASTSEVDAFF. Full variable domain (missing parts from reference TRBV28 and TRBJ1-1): DVKVTQSSRYLVKRTGEKVFLECVQDMDHENMFWYRQDPGLGLRLIYFSYDVKMKEKGDIPEGYSVSREKKERFSLILESASTNQTSMYLCASTSEVDAFFGQGTRLTVV.

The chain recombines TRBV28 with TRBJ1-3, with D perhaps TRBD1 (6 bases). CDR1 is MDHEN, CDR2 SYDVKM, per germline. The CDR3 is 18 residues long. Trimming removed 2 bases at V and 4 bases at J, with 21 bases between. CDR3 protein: CASSLLPPGTGSGNTIYF. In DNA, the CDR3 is TGTGCCAGCAGTTTACTTCCCCCGGGCACAGGGTCGGGAAACACCATATATTTT.

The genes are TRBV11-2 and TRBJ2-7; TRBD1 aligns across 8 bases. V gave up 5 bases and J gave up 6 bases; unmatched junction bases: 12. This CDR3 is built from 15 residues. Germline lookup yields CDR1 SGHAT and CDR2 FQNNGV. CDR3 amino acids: CASSKNQGAQSEQYF. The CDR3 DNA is TGTGCCAGCAGCAAAAACCAGGGGGCGCAAAGCGAGCAGTACTTC.

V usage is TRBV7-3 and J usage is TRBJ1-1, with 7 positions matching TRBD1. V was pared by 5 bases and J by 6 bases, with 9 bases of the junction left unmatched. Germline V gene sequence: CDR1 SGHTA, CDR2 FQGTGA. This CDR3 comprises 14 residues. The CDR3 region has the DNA TGTGCCAGCAGCCTACAGGGGCCGTCTGCTGAAGCTTTCTTT. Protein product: CASSLQGPSAEAFF.

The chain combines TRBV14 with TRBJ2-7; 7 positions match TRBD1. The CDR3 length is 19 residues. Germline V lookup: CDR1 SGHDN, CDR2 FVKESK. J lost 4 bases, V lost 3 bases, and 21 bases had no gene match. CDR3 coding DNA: TGTGCCAGCAGCCAGACCGACAGGGCGAACGCGAGGTGGTTATACGAGCAGTACTTC. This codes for CASSQTDRANARWLYEQYF. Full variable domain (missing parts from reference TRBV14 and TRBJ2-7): EAGVTQFPSHSVIEKGQTVTLRCDPISGHDNLYWYRRVMGKEIKFLLHFVKESKQDESGMPNNRFLAERTGGTYSTLKVQPAELEDSGVYFCASSQTDRANARWLYEQYFGPGTRLTVT.

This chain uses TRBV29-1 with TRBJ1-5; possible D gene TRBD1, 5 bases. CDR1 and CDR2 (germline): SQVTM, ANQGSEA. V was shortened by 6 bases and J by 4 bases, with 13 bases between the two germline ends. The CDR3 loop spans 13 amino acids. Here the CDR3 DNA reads TGCAGCGTACTCGACAGTCTTAATCAGCCCCAGCATTTT. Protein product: CSVLDSLNQPQHF.

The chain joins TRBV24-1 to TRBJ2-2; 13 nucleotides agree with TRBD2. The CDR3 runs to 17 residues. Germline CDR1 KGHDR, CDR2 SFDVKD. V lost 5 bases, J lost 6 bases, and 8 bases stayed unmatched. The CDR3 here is CATSGGLAGVFPGELFF. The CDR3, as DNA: TGTGCCACCAGTGGCGGACTAGCGGGAGTATTCCCCGGGGAGCTGTTTTTT.

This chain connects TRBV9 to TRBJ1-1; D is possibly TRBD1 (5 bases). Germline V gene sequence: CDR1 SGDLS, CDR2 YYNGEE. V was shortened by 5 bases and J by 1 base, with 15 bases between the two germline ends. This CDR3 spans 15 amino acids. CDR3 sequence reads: CASSPSGASNTEAFF. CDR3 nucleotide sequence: TGTGCCAGCAGTCCCAGCGGGGCCTCGAACACTGAAGCTTTCTTT.

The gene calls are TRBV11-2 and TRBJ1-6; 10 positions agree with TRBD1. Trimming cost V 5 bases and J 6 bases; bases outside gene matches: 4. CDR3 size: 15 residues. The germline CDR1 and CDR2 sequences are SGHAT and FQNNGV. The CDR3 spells CASSPRDRGNSPLHF. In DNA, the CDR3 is TGTGCCAGCAGCCCCCGGGACAGGGGTAATTCACCCCTCCACTTT.

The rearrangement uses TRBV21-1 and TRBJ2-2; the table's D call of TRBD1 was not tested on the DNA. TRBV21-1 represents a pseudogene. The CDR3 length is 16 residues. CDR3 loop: CASSKKPGQNTGELFF. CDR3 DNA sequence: TGTGCCAGCAGCAAGAAGCCGGGACAGAACACCGGGGAGCTGTTTTTT.

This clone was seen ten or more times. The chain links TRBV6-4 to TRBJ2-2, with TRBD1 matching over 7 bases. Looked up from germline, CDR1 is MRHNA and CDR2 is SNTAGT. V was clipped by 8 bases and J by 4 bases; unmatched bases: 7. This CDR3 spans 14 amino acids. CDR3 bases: TGTGCCAGCTCAGACAGGGCGACCACCGGGGAGCTGTTTTTT. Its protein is CASSDRATTGELFF.

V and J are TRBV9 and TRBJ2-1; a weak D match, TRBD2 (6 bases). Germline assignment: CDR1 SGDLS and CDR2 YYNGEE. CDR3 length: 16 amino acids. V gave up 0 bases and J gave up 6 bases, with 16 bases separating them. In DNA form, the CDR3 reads TGTGCCAGCAGCGTAGGGGGGGTTGGTGCGGGCAATGAGCAGTTCTTC. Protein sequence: CASSVGGVGAGNEQFF.

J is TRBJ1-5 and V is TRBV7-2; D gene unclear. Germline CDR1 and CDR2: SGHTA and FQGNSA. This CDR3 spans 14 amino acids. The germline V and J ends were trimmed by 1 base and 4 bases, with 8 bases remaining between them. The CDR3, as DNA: TGTGCCAGCAGCTTAGGCGGGGTTAATCAGCCCCAGCATTTT. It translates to CASSLGGVNQPQHF.

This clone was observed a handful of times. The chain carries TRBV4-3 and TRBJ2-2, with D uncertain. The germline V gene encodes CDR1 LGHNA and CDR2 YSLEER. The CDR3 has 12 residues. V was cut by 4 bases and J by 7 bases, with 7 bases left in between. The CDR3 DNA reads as TGCGCCAGCAGCCGGTTCGGCGGGGAGCTGTTTTTT. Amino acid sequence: CASSRFGGELFF.

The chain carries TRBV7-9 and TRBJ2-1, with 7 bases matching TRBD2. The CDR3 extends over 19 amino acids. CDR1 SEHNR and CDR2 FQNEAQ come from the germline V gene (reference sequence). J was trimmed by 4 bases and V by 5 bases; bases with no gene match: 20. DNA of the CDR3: TGTGCCAGCAGCATCGGATCCCTCGTGAGGGCGGGAGCTTACAATGAGCAGTTCTTC. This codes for CASSIGSLVRAGAYNEQFF.

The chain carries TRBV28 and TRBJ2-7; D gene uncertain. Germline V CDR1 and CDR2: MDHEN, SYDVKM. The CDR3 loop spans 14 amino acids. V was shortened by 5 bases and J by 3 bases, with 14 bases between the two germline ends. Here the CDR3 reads CASSITGPSYEQYF. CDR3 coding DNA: TGTGCCAGCAGTATAACGGGTCCTAGCTACGAGCAGTACTTC.

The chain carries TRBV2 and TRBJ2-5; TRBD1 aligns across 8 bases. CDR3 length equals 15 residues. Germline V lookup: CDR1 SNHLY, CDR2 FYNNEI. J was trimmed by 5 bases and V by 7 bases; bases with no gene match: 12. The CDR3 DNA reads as TGTGCCAGCATTATGGACAGGGATCAGCAGGAGACCCAGTACTTC. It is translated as CASIMDRDQQETQYF.

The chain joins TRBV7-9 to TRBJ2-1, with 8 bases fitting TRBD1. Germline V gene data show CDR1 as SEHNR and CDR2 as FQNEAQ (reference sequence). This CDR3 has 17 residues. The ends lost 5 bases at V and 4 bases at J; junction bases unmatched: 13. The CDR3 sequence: CASSLTTGQGWYNEQFF. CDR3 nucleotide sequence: TGTGCCAGCAGCCTTACGACCGGACAGGGTTGGTACAATGAGCAGTTCTTC.

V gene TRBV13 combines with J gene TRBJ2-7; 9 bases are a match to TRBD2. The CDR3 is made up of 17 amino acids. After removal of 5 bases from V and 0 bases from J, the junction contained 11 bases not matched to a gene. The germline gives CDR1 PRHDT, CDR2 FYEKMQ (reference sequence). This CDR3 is CASSTGTSRGYSYEQYF. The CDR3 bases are TGTGCCAGCAGCACGGGGACTAGCAGGGGATACTCCTACGAGCAGTACTTC.

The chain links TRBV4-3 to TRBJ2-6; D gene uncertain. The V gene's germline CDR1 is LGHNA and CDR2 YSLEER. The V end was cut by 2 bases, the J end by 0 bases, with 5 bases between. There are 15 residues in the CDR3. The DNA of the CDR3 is TGCGCCAGCAGCCAACTGTACTCTGGGGCCAACGTCCTGACTTTC. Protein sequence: CASSQLYSGANVLTF.

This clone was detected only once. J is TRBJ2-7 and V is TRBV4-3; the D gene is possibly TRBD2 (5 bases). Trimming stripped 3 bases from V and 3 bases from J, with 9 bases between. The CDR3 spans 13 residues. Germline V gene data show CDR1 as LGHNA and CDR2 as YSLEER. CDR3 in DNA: TGCGCCAGCAGCCAGGGAGACAACTACGAGCAGTACTTC. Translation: CASSQGDNYEQYF.